Listed here are 26 T cell receptor beta chains from one sample, sequenced in a study of T cell responses to AZD1222 COVID-19 vaccine. Profiling relied on immunoSEQ multiplex PCR, and the TCRdb table lists in-frame clones only, not all of them. The table lists under 150,000 clones, over 85% of them singletons, with 3.1% in the top ten. This sample comprised peripheral blood, obtained on day 0 of AZD1222 vaccination. These receptors came from an adult in good health.

The CDR3 nucleotides read TGTGCTAGTGGTTTGGTCTTAGGTCCCGATTGGACCGGGGAGCTGTTTTTT. Amino acids: CASGLVLGPDWTGELFF. V gene TRBV12-5 combines with J gene TRBJ2-2, with D unresolved. Looked up from germline, CDR1 is LGHNT and CDR2 is FRNRAP. The CDR3 runs to 17 residues. The germline V and J ends were trimmed by 0 bases and 5 bases, with 16 bases remaining between them. Complete variable domain (other parts from reference TRBV12-5 and TRBJ2-2): DARVTQTPRHKVTEMGQEVTMRCQPILGHNTVFWYRQTMMQGLELLAYFRNRAPLDDSGMPKDRFSAEMPDATLATLKIQPSEPRDSAVYFCASGLVLGPDWTGELFFGEGSRLTVL.

This chain links TRBV29-1 with TRBJ1-1; D uncertain. CDR1 is SQVTM and CDR2 is ANQGSEA in the germline V gene. The germline V and J ends were trimmed by 6 bases and 7 bases, with 9 bases remaining between them. This CDR3 spans 10 amino acids. In DNA form, the CDR3 reads TGCAGCGTATCTGGTTTTGAAGCTTTCTTT. Translating it yields CSVSGFEAFF.

This chain links TRBV5-5 with TRBJ2-7; 11 nucleotides align to TRBD2. Trimming cost V 4 bases and J 1 base; bases outside gene matches: 7. The CDR3 has 16 amino acids. From germline, CDR1 is SGHKS and CDR2 YYEKEE (reference sequence). The CDR3 region is CASSLPTSGTSYEQYF. CDR3 DNA sequence: TGTGCCAGCAGCCTTCCGACTAGCGGGACTTCCTACGAGCAGTACTTC.

The chain uses TRBV3-1 (or the pseudogene TRBV3-2) and TRBJ2-7; 8 bases map to TRBD1. The CDR3 sequence is 17 residues long. Trimming at V came to 6 bases and at J to 6 bases, leaving 19 bases not matched to a gene. Germline V gene sequence: CDR1 LGHDT, CDR2 YNNKEL (reference sequence). The CDR3 loop is CASRGPALGQGRSEQYF. The CDR3 region has the DNA TGTGCCAGCAGGGGGCCGGCGCTCGGACAGGGACGAAGCGAGCAGTACTTC.

The genes are TRBV28 and TRBJ1-2; D ambiguous. CDR1 is MDHEN and CDR2 is SYDVKM in the germline V gene. The V gene lost 5 bases and the J gene lost 8 bases, with 21 bases spanning the gap. The CDR3 sequence is 15 residues long. Here the CDR3 DNA reads TGTGCCAGCAGTCCCTTGGAGAGACTGGGTCAAGGCTACACCTTC. Amino acid sequence: CASSPLERLGQGYTF.

This sequence joins TRBV12-3 or TRBV12-4 and TRBJ1-2; D remains ambiguous. The V gene lost 2 bases and the J gene lost 2 bases, with 6 bases spanning the gap. The length of the CDR3 is 13 residues. The CDR3 loop reads CASSLTRNYGYTF. As DNA, the CDR3 is TGTGCCAGCAGTTTAACCAGGAACTATGGCTACACCTTC.

The chain joins TRBV12-3 or TRBV12-4 to TRBJ1-1, with D maybe TRBD1 (6 bases). There are 13 residues in the CDR3. V was shortened by 4 bases and J by 1 base, with 7 bases between the two germline ends. CDR3 loop: CASSYRANTEAFF. CDR3 nucleotide sequence: TGTGCCAGCAGTTACAGGGCGAACACTGAAGCTTTCTTT.

The chain carries TRBV7-2 and TRBJ1-5, with D possibly TRBD1 on 6 matching bases. V lost 2 bases and J lost 5, with 19 bases in between. Germline-derived CDR1 and CDR2 are SGHTA and FQGNSA. This CDR3 is 17 amino acids long. The CDR3 region has the DNA TGTGCCAGCAGCTTATTTGCGGGGGGCAGAGTCCATCAGCCCCAGCATTTT. Encoded protein: CASSLFAGGRVHQPQHF.

The chain employs TRBV28 and TRBJ2-5, with unresolved D. The germline V and J ends were trimmed by 5 bases and 4 bases, with 8 bases remaining between them. Per germline, CDR1 MDHEN and CDR2 SYDVKM. This CDR3 spans 12 amino acids. The CDR3 loop is CASSPLLETQYF. The CDR3 DNA reads as TGTGCCAGCAGTCCCTTATTAGAGACCCAGTACTTC. Looking up the rest from reference TRBV28 and TRBJ2-5 gives the full variable domain: DVKVTQSSRYLVKRTGEKVFLECVQDMDHENMFWYRQDPGLGLRLIYFSYDVKMKEKGDIPEGYSVSREKKERFSLILESASTNQTSMYLCASSPLLETQYFGPGTRLLVL.

The rearrangement links TRBV3-1 (or the pseudogene TRBV3-2) to TRBJ2-1; 15 nucleotides match TRBD2. This CDR3 spans 18 amino acids. With V trimmed by 4 bases and J by 2 bases, 6 bases remained unmatched. Germline assignment: CDR1 LGHDT and CDR2 YNNKEL (reference sequence). CDR3 in DNA: TGTGCCAGCAGCCCATTACGGACTAGCGGGAGGGCCTACAATGAGCAGTTCTTC. Protein: CASSPLRTSGRAYNEQFF.

The rearrangement joins TRBV18 to TRBJ1-1, with 9 nucleotides matching TRBD1. The germline gives CDR1 KGHSH, CDR2 LQKENI. Unmatched junction bases numbered 13, after V lost 4 bases and J lost 1 base. The CDR3 extends over 18 amino acids. The CDR3 DNA follows: TGTGCCAGCTCACTGGGACAGGGTGGAACAACAAGGAACACTGAAGCTTTCTTT. Its translation is CASSLGQGGTTRNTEAFF.

The chain recombines TRBV2 with TRBJ1-2, with D possibly matching TRBD1 (5 bases). V lost 4 bases and J 0 bases, leaving 15 bases between the germline ends. Germline CDR1 and CDR2: SNHLY and FYNNEI. The CDR3 contains 16 residues. The CDR3 DNA sequence: TGTGCCAGCAGTGTAGGGGTCCCCAAGGCTAACTATGGCTACACCTTC. Amino acids: CASSVGVPKANYGYTF.

This clone showed up just once. The chain uses TRBV5-4 and TRBJ2-3, with 7 bases that match TRBD1. CDR1 and CDR2 from the germline V gene are SGHNT and YYREEE (reference sequence). Trimming removed 6 bases from V and 6 bases from J; junction bases left unmatched: 7. The CDR3 is 13 amino acids. The CDR3, as DNA: TGTGCCAGCAACCGACAGGGCTGGGATACGCAGTATTTT. Its protein is CASNRQGWDTQYF.

A note on this clone: The junction departs from the called germline gene at one end, perhaps through a read error. The V and J genes are TRBV10-3 and TRBJ1-2, with 7 bases matching TRBD1. This CDR3 is 13 amino acids long. CDR1 is ENHRY and CDR2 is SYGVKD in the germline V gene. CDR3: CAINEGANYGYTF. The CDR3 nucleotides read TGTGCCATCAATGAGGGGGCCAACTATGGCTACACCTTC.

The gene calls are TRBV6-5 and TRBJ1-1; D not certain. The germline V gene has CDR1 MNHEY and CDR2 SVGAGI. This CDR3 is built from 14 residues. Trimming shortened V by 0 bases and J by 8 bases, and 13 bases separated the two germline ends. The CDR3 reads CASSYSEGGWEAFF. The CDR3 DNA sequence: TGTGCCAGCAGTTACTCGGAGGGAGGCTGGGAAGCTTTCTTT.

The chain employs TRBV2 and TRBJ2-3; no clear D gene. Trimming removed 7 bases at V and 2 bases at J, with 13 bases between. CDR1 SNHLY and CDR2 FYNNEI come from the germline V gene. The CDR3 runs 14 residues. This CDR3 is CASIKALNTDTQYF. DNA of the CDR3: TGTGCCAGCATCAAAGCTCTGAACACAGATACGCAGTATTTT. Looking up the rest from reference TRBV2 and TRBJ2-3 gives the full variable domain: EPEVTQTPSHQVTQMGQEVILRCVPISNHLYFYWYRQILGQKVEFLVSFYNNEISEKSEIFDDQFSVERPDGSNFTLKIRSTKLEDSAMYFCASIKALNTDTQYFGPGTRLTVL.

CDR3 loop: CASESGGRAHGRYF. The CDR3 DNA follows: TGTGCCAGCGAGTCAGGCGGGAGGGCTCATGGACGGTATTTT. The chain joins TRBV14 to TRBJ2-3; 9 nucleotides align to TRBD2. Germline CDR1 is SGHDN and CDR2 is FVKESK. V gave up 8 bases and J gave up 14 bases; unmatched junction bases: 17. The CDR3 loop spans 14 amino acids. Drawing the rest from reference TRBV14 and TRBJ2-3, the complete variable domain is EAGVTQFPSHSVIEKGQTVTLRCDPISGHDNLYWYRRVMGKEIKFLLHFVKESKQDESGMPNNRFLAERTGGTYSTLKVQPAELEDSGVYFCASESGGRAHGRYFGPGTRLTVL.

The chain employs TRBV30 and TRBJ2-1; 7 bases map to TRBD2. Looked up from germline, CDR1 is GTSNPN and CDR2 is SVGIG (reference sequence). The CDR3 sequence is 15 residues long. V trimming: 2 bases; J trimming: 1 base; junction bases outside the gene matches: 5. CDR3 sequence reads: CAWSRGGSSYNEQFF. CDR3 in DNA: TGTGCCTGGAGTAGGGGCGGGAGTTCCTACAATGAGCAGTTCTTC.

This chain links TRBV9 with TRBJ2-5; weak D call: TRBD1 (6 bases). From germline, CDR1 is SGDLS and CDR2 YYNGEE. Trimming shortened V by 3 bases and J by 1 base, and 16 bases separated the two germline ends. This CDR3 comprises 16 residues. The CDR3 sequence: CASSGGNTGSQETQYF. The CDR3 DNA reads as TGTGCCAGCAGCGGAGGCAATACAGGGTCCCAAGAGACCCAGTACTTC. Combining the CDR3 with reference TRBV9 and TRBJ2-5 gives the whole variable domain DSGVTQTPKHLITATGQRVTLRCSPRSGDLSVYWYQQSLDQGLQFLIQYYNGEERAKGNILERFSAQQFPDLHSELNLSSLELGDSALYFCASSGGNTGSQETQYFGPGTRLLVL.

The CDR3 DNA reads TGCAGCGTTGGTATTCGGGACAGGGCCTACGAGCAGTACTTC. Translation: CSVGIRDRAYEQYF. This rearrangement joins TRBV29-1 to TRBJ2-7; TRBD1 matches at 9 bases. With V trimmed by 4 bases and J by 2 bases, 6 bases remained unmatched. The CDR3 is made up of 14 amino acids. Germline values: CDR1 SQVTM, CDR2 ANQGSEA.

This sequence joins TRBV12-5 and TRBJ1-5; D may be TRBD1 (5 bases). Germline V gene sequence: CDR1 LGHNT, CDR2 FRNRAP. V was pared by 6 bases and J by 7 bases, with 16 bases between. CDR3 length: 14 amino acids. CDR3 DNA: TGTGCTAGTGGCGTGGCAGGGACTAGGCAGCCCCAGCATTTT. Amino acid sequence: CASGVAGTRQPQHF.

The V gene is TRBV28, the J gene TRBJ1-2; TRBD1 agrees at 8 bases. CDR3 length: 14 amino acids. Trimming took 2 bases from V and 8 from J; bases not matched to a gene: 7. Per germline, CDR1 MDHEN and CDR2 SYDVKM. This chain's CDR3 is CASSLGQGARGYTF. CDR3 nucleotides: TGTGCCAGCAGTTTAGGGCAGGGGGCGCGAGGCTACACCTTC.

As DNA, the CDR3 is TGTGCCAGCTCAACGACAGGGACTGGCACTGAAGCTTTCTTT. It is translated as CASSTTGTGTEAFF. This chain joins TRBV18 and TRBJ1-1; 7 nucleotides agree with TRBD1. Germline values: CDR1 KGHSH, CDR2 LQKENI. With V trimmed by 5 bases and J by 4 bases, 7 bases remained unmatched. The CDR3 sequence is 14 residues long.

V and J are TRBV2 and TRBJ2-5; 16 bases line up with TRBD2. Germline V gene lookup returns CDR1 SNHLY and CDR2 FYNNEI. V was pared by 6 bases and J by 2 bases, with 6 bases of the junction left unmatched. The CDR3 extends over 17 amino acids. CDR3 bases: TGTGCCAGCAGCTCCGGGACTAGCGGGAGGGGGCAAGAGACCCAGTACTTC. It codes for CASSSGTSGRGQETQYF.

The chain recombines TRBV14 with TRBJ2-5; weak D call: TRBD2 (6 bases). The CDR3 consists of 14 residues. Trimming took 1 base from V and 3 from J, leaving 9 bases between them. Germline V lookup: CDR1 SGHDN, CDR2 FVKESK. For the CDR3, the DNA is TGTGCCAGCAGCCAAGTTCGGGGGAAAGAGACCCAGTACTTC. Translated: CASSQVRGKETQYF.

The chain carries TRBV28 and TRBJ1-5; possibly TRBD1 for D (5 bases). CDR1 and CDR2 from the germline V gene are MDHEN and SYDVKM. The CDR3 has 13 residues. Here the CDR3 DNA reads TGTGGAGTGGGGCTTAATAGCAATCAGCCCCAGCATTTT. This sequence encodes CGVGLNSNQPQHF.